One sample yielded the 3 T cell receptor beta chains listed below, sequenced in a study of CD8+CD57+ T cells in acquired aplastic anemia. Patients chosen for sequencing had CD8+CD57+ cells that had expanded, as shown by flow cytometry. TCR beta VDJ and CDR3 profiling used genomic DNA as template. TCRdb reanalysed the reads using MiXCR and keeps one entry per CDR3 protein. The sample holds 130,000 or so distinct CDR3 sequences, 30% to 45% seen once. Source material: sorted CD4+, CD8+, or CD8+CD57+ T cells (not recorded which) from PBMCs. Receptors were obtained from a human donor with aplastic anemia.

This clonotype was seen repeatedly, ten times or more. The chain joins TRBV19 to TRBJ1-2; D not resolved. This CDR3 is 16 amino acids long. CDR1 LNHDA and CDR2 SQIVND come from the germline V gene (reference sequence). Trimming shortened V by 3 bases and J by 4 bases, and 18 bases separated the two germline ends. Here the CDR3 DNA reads TGTGCCAGTAGTATTGTGATGGGCGCGGGGAGCTATGGCTACACCTTC. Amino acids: CASSIVMGAGSYGYTF.

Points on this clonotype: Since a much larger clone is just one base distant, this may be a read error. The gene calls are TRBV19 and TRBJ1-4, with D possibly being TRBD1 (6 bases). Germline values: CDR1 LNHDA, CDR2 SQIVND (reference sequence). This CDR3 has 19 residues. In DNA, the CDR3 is TGTGCCCGTAGTATAGTCCGACAGGCACTTCCTACAACTAATGAAAAACTGTTTTTT. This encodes CARSIVRQALPTTNEKLFF.

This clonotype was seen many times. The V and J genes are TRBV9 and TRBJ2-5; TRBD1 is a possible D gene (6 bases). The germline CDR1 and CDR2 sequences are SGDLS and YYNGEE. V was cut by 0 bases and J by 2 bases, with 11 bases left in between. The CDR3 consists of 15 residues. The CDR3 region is CASSVGGQQQETQYF. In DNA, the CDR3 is TGTGCCAGCAGCGTAGGGGGGCAACAACAAGAGACCCAGTACTTC.